This T cell receptor (beta chain) appears in the sequencing data of a study of tumor-infiltrating lymphocytes in primary liver carcinoma. The CDR3 spans 16 residues. Germline CDR1 is MNHNS and CDR2 is SASEGT. The source of the blood RNA was unsorted whole blood, and germline DNA was extracted as well. A constant-region primer served to make TCR beta cDNA from approximately 490 ng total RNA. Each TCR beta library was derived from three nested multiplex PCR rounds that employed slightly modified ARM-PCR. TRBV1-TRBV30 forward primers paired with a C-beta reverse primer were used in the first two PCR rounds, which ran approximately 11 cycles each. MiXCR, applied by TCRdb to the multiplex PCR reads, yields one record per CDR3 protein. Among about 310,000 distinct CDR3 sequences listed, approximately 65% were seen once.

The rearrangement joins TRBV6-1 to TRBJ1-2, with 7 nucleotides matching TRBD1. This clonotype was obtained from a man aged 35-49 years with primary liver carcinoma and hepatitis B virus infection. Input material: peripheral blood. DNA of the CDR3: TGTGTCATCAGTGAATCGTTCCGGGACAGCTTCTCTGGCTACACCTTC. Its protein is CVISESFRDSFSGYTF.